This TCR beta chain emerged from a study of shared clonotypes between healthy human individuals. The wider study: Plates per donor: three CD4 naive, three CD4 memory, two CD8 naive, one CD8 memory.

Study-wide results and caveats: Sharing across four donors was seen in 5% to 5.5% of naive CD4 clonotypes.

Naive CD45RA+ and memory CD45RA-negative subsets were split from CD4+ cells. Comment on this clone: The antigen is not known.

Using immunoSEQ multiplex PCR, the repertoire was profiled, and TCRdb retains in-frame clones only, with some absent. The table has approximately 2.4 million clones, about 94% seen once. The CDR3 loop spans 15 amino acids. V shed 6 bases, J shed 5 bases, and the junction held 6 bases outside the gene matches. From germline, CDR1 is SNHLY and CDR2 FYNNEI. What was sequenced was naive CD4+ T cells sorted from blood. As to subset: CD45RA+ positively selected. The chain employs TRBV2 and TRBJ1-6, with 8 nucleotides matching TRBD1. The sequence was collected from a man between 18 and 35 years old in good health. CDR3 in DNA: TGTGCCAGCAGGGACAGGGTGTGGGATAATTCACCCCTCCACTTT. Protein sequence: CASRDRVWDNSPLHF.